The source of this T cell receptor beta chain is a study of blood T cell repertoires in COVID-19. Across the whole study: Italy, Spain and the United States were the sources of the convalescent and acute COVID-19 samples. T cells, B-cell-depleted T cells, or PBMCs supplied cDNA or gDNA.

The V gene's germline CDR1 is MGHDK and CDR2 SYGVNS. This CDR3 contains 14 residues. V was cut by 2 bases and J by 3 bases, with 8 bases left in between. Measured with immunoSEQ multiplex PCR; TCRdb has only the in-frame clones, and not every one. Seen here are some 320,000 clones, 90% observed once, and the top ten hold around 2.7%. Participants were aged about 18 to 90 years, lived in roughly 25 US areas, and enrolled virtually. Participant-reported clinical history was the basis for cohort assignment. Sequenced: PBMCs or T cells enriched from blood (not recorded which). The sequence was collected from a man in his 60s who had recovered from COVID-19. The chain uses TRBV25-1 and TRBJ1-3; D is ambiguous. The CDR3 DNA sequence: TGTGCCAGCAGTGAAATGCGAAGTGGAAACACCATATATTTT. Its protein product is CASSEMRSGNTIYF.